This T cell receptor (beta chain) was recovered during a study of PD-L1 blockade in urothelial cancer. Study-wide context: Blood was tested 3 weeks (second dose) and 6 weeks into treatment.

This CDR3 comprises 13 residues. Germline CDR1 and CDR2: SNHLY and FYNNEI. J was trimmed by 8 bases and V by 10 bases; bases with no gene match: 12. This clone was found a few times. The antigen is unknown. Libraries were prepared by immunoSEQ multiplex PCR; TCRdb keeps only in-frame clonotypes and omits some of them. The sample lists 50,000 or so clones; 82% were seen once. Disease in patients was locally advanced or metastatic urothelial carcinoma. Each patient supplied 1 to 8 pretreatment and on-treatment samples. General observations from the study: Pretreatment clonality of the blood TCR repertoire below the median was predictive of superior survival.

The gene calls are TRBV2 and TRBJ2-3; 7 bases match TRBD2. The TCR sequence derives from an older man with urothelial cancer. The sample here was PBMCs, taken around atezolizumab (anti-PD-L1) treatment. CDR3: CAKNLAGFGTQYF. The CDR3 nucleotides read TGTGCCAAGAATTTAGCGGGCTTCGGTACGCAGTATTTT.